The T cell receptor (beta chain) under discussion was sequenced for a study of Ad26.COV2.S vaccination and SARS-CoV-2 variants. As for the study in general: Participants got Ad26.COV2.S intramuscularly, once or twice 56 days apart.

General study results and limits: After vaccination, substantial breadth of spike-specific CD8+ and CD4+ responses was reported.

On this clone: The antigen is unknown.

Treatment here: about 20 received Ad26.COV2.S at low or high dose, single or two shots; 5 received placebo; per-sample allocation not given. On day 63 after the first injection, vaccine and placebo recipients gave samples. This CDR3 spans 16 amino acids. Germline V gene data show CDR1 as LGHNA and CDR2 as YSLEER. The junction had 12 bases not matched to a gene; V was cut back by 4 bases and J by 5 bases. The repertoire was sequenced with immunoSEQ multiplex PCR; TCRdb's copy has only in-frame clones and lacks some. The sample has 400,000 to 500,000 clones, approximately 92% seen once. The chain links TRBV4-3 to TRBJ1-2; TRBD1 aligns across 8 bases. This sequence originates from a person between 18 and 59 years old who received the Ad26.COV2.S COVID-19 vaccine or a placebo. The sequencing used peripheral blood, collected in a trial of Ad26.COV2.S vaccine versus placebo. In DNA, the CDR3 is TGCGCCAGCAGCCCCAAGTTTAGCCAGGGGGCGTATGGCTACACCTTC. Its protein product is CASSPKFSQGAYGYTF.